Listed below are T cell receptor beta chains from one sample, sequenced in a study of response to subunit inactivated influenza vaccine. TCRdb reprocessed the RT-PCR reads via MiXCR and lists one record per CDR3 protein. Counted here are roughly 180,000 distinct CDR3 sequences, about 9.3% occurring once; the ten biggest clones make up approximately 10%. The sample here was non-naive T cells sorted from PBMCs, taken on the day of vaccination. The origin of the receptors is a man aged 45-65 years who received an inactivated influenza vaccine. The CDR3 runs from the conserved cysteine through the conserved F or W. D genes are given only for firm matches. Rows may omit the clone size; those that give it use once, few, many or a size class.

d_gene	len	abundance	v_gene	j_gene	CDR3aa	CDR3nt
TRBD1	13	few	TRBV5-4	TRBJ2-1	CASSRDRGGEQFF	TGTGCCAGCAGCAGGGACAGGGGAGGTGAGCAGTTCTTC
TRBD1	15	NA	TRBV6-1	TRBJ2-3	CASRPNEGAGDTQYF	TGTGCCAGCAGACCGAATGAGGGGGCAGGAGATACGCAGTATTTT
NA	13	many	TRBV20-1	TRBJ2-3	CSVEVAATDTQYF	TGCAGTGTGGAGGTAGCGGCGACAGATACGCAGTATTTT
TRBD2	14	NA	TRBV7-3	TRBJ2-7	CASSLTGGRAEQYF	TGTGCCAGCAGCTTAACGGGCGGGAGGGCCGAGCAGTACTTC
TRBD1	14	NA	TRBV20-1	TRBJ1-5	CSAPTGTSNQPQHF	TGCAGTGCCCCGACAGGGACCAGCAATCAGCCCCAGCATTTT
TRBD2	13	many	TRBV20-1	TRBJ2-1	CSAQLAGGWEQFF	TGCAGTGCTCAACTAGCGGGGGGATGGGAGCAGTTCTTC
NA	13	few	TRBV4-3	TRBJ1-4	CASSQDGVEKLFF	TGCGCCAGCAGCCAAGATGGGGTCGAAAAACTGTTTTTT
NA	15	many	TRBV12-3/TRBV12-4	TRBJ2-5	CASSEGGASGETQYF	TGTGCCAGCAGTGAAGGGGGGGCCAGTGGGGAGACCCAGTACTTC
NA	16	many	TRBV12-3/TRBV12-4	TRBJ2-1	CASSLWSGRFYNEQFF	TGTGCCAGCAGTTTATGGTCGGGGAGATTTTACAATGAGCAGTTCTTC
NA	13	NA	TRBV12-3/TRBV12-4	TRBJ1-4	CANSPKAGEKLFF	TGTGCCAACAGTCCAAAGGCGGGAGAAAAACTGTTTTTT
NA	16	many	TRBV7-7	TRBJ2-5	CASSLGRLIGKETQYF	TGTGCTAGCAGCTTAGGACGCCTCATAGGGAAAGAGACCCAGTACTTC
TRBD1	15	many	TRBV18	TRBJ2-5	CASSHRGQIQETQYF	TGTGCCAGCTCGCACCGGGGACAGATACAAGAGACCCAGTACTTC
TRBD1	15	few	TRBV10-3	TRBJ2-3	CAIRGQGTSTDTQYF	TGTGCCATCAGAGGACAGGGGACCAGCACAGATACGCAGTATTTT
NA	15	many	TRBV5-4	TRBJ2-1	CASSFGSQIYNEQFF	TGTGCCAGCAGCTTTGGTTCCCAGATTTACAATGAGCAGTTCTTC
TRBD1	16	few	TRBV20-1	TRBJ2-3	CSARDTTGQGVDTQYF	TGCAGTGCTAGAGACACGACGGGACAGGGAGTAGATACGCAGTATTTT
TRBD1	16	NA	TRBV12-3/TRBV12-4	TRBJ2-7	CASSPDRGLQGDEQYF	TGTGCCAGCAGCCCGGACAGGGGGCTTCAGGGGGACGAGCAGTACTTC
NA	15	few	TRBV11-2	TRBJ1-4	CASSLNSGANEKLFF	TGTGCCAGCAGCTTGAATTCAGGGGCCAATGAAAAACTGTTTTTT
TRBD1	14	many	TRBV12-3/TRBV12-4	TRBJ2-1	CASSPRQGWTEQFF	TGTGCCAGCAGTCCGCGACAGGGTTGGACTGAGCAGTTCTTC
TRBD2	17	many	TRBV29-1	TRBJ2-1	CSATPGTSGISYNEQFF	TGCAGCGCCACACCCGGGACTAGCGGGATCTCCTACAATGAGCAGTTCTTC
TRBD2	15	many	TRBV7-3	TRBJ2-1	CASSPRGAGIDEQFF	TGTGCCAGCAGCCCCCGGGGAGCGGGAATCGATGAGCAGTTCTTC
TRBD1	17	NA	TRBV5-1	TRBJ1-4	CASSLAGTGSANEKLFF	TGCGCCAGCAGCTTGGCCGGGACAGGGAGTGCTAATGAAAAACTGTTTTTT
NA	14	NA	TRBV19	TRBJ2-1	CASSDTSSYNEQFF	TGTGCCAGTAGTGACACCTCCTCCTACAATGAGCAGTTCTTC
TRBD1	16	NA	TRBV3-1	TRBJ2-1	CASSERDRGTYNEQFF	TGTGCCAGCAGCGAGCGAGACAGGGGCACCTACAATGAGCAGTTCTTC
NA	14	few	TRBV5-1	TRBJ2-5	CASSFSGVRETQYF	TGCGCCAGCAGCTTCTCCGGGGTTCGCGAGACCCAGTACTTC
NA	16	many	TRBV7-9	TRBJ1-6	CASSLGGRGSNSPLHF	TGTGCCAGCAGCTTAGGTGGCAGGGGCTCCAATTCACCCCTCCACTTT
NA	15	NA	TRBV19	TRBJ2-1	CARKKVKEGYNEQFF	TGTGCCAGGAAAAAGGTCAAGGAGGGCTACAATGAGCAGTTCTTC
TRBD1	13	many	TRBV5-1	TRBJ2-1	CASSWDSYNEQFF	TGCGCCAGCAGCTGGGACAGTTACAATGAGCAGTTCTTC
NA	13	NA	TRBV6-5	TRBJ1-1	CASSYDPGSEAFF	TGTGCCAGCAGTTACGATCCGGGTTCTGAAGCTTTCTTT
NA	16	many	TRBV9	TRBJ1-3	CASSSRTQNSGNTIYF	TGTGCCAGCAGCTCAAGGACACAGAACTCTGGAAACACCATATATTTT
NA	16	many	TRBV5-1	TRBJ2-5	CASSPYGAEYREAQYF	TGCGCCAGCAGCCCCTATGGCGCAGAGTATAGAGAGGCCCAGTACTTC
NA	14	NA	TRBV5-6	TRBJ2-3	CASSRRDWEDTQYF	TGTGCCAGCAGCCGCAGGGATTGGGAGGATACGCAGTATTTT
NA	13	many	TRBV6-5	TRBJ2-5	CASSSSGVQTQYF	TGTGCCAGCAGTTCCAGTGGGGTACAGACCCAGTACTTC
TRBD2	15	NA	TRBV12-3/TRBV12-4	TRBJ2-2	CASSLRGGLTGELFF	TGTGCCAGCAGTTTACGGGGGGGGCTCACCGGGGAGCTGTTTTTT
NA	16	NA	TRBV7-9	TRBJ1-4	CASSIYSQGFGEKLFF	TGTGCCAGCAGCATATACAGCCAGGGGTTTGGAGAAAAACTGTTTTTT
TRBD1	18	few	TRBV11-2	TRBJ2-3	CASSPRILGQGNTDTQYF	TGTGCCAGCAGCCCCCGGATTTTGGGACAGGGGAACACAGATACGCAGTATTTT
NA	16	NA	TRBV7-2	TRBJ2-2	CASSLTWAEGAGELFF	TGTGCCAGCAGCTTAACGTGGGCGGAGGGGGCCGGGGAGCTGTTTTTT
TRBD1	16	many	TRBV6-5	TRBJ1-6	CASSYWGTENNSPLHF	TGTGCCAGCAGTTACTGGGGGACAGAGAATAATTCACCCCTCCACTTT
NA	14	many	TRBV27	TRBJ2-3	CASSFTNSFYTQYF	TGTGCCAGCAGTTTCACAAACTCCTTCTATACGCAGTATTTT
TRBD1	15	NA	TRBV6-2/TRBV6-3	TRBJ1-4	CASSPTRTGGEKLFF	TGTGCCAGCAGTCCGACGAGGACAGGTGGTGAAAAACTGTTTTTT
TRBD1	16	few	TRBV12-3/TRBV12-4	TRBJ1-6	CASRRAGTGENSPLHF	TGTGCCAGCAGGAGGGCCGGGACAGGGGAGAATTCACCCCTCCACTTT
TRBD2	16	few	TRBV6-1	TRBJ2-2	CASRWTSGGLPGELFF	TGTGCCAGCAGGTGGACTAGCGGGGGTTTACCCGGGGAGCTGTTTTTT
NA	14	NA	TRBV5-1	TRBJ2-3	CANSSGVSTDTQYF	TGCGCCAACAGCTCTGGGGTCTCGACAGATACGCAGTATTTT
TRBD1	15	NA	TRBV6-2/TRBV6-3	TRBJ2-5	CASSWQDRDRETQYF	TGTGCCAGCAGTTGGCAGGACAGGGACCGAGAGACCCAGTACTTC
TRBD2	15	NA	TRBV20-1	TRBJ2-1	CSAGLAGGLSDEQFF	TGCAGTGCTGGACTAGCGGGGGGGCTATCGGATGAGCAGTTCTTC